This T cell receptor (beta chain) was sequenced during a study of T-cell reconstitution after alpha-beta-depleted transplantation in children (TCRdb year 2016). Regarding the research as a whole: The study quantitatively tracked T-cell immune reconstitution after TCRalphabeta/CD19-depleted allogeneic hematopoietic cell transplantation in children using TCR repertoire profiling.

The library was produced with PCR. The data were produced on an Illumina HiSeq 2500. Molecular barcoding was employed in the preparation of TCR libraries, with unique molecular identifiers being used to normalize TCRbeta repertoire quantification. The public reads were reanalyzed by TCRdb: fastp trimming at Q25, MiXCR alignment, in-frame beta chains only. Rows are combined by CDR3 protein, so each entry shows the most common genes and DNA. Recorded for this sample are 500,000 to 650,000 distinct CDR3 sequences; over 10% of them occurred a single time. Roughly 2.3% of the sample belongs to the ten largest clones. The sample's treatment or condition, from its label and the paper: allogeneic hematopoietic cell transplantation with graft depleted of TCRalphabeta T cells and CD19 B cells. Transplant recipients were children who received TCRalphabeta/CD19-depleted allogeneic hematopoietic cell grafts. What the study reported, not specific to this receptor: About two months after transplant, the apparently early recovery of alphabetaT-cell counts reportedly depended on just several hundred clones that had expanded rapidly and came from non-depleted graft cells. Over subsequent months, a decline in hyperexpanded clone frequencies was noted, and after one year, T-cell counts and TCRbeta diversity were mostly ascribed to newly produced T cells. The high TCRbeta diversity at day 60 in some patients was ascribed to recipient T cells and intrathymic progenitors that had survived conditioning.

With regard to this clonotype: It has no known antigen specificity. Per-base qualities were not stored, and no clone one base away is much larger.

Trimming at the junction amounts to 3 bases on V and 5 bases on J, and the germline ends lie 10 bases apart. CDR1 is given as SQVTM and CDR2 as ANQGSEA, both from the germline V gene. Its CDR3 holds 12 amino acids, cysteine through phenylalanine. CDR3 DNA is the only sequence kept; it has 36 bases, read in frame from the first base. The rearranged segments are TRBV29-1 and TRBJ2-5; no D gene is confidently identified. This TCR was sampled from a male patient aged 10-17 years who had a stem cell transplant for acute myeloid leukemia, so the T cells may come from the graft donor. This specimen consisted of PBMCs, mostly from graft donor cells, obtained 360 days after TCRalphabeta/CD19-depleted stem cell transplant. The CDR3 has the sequence CSVDLPMETQYF. Here is the DNA: TGCAGCGTTGACCTCCCTATGGAGACCCAGTACTTC.